The present TCR beta chain was sequenced within a study of long-term antiretroviral therapy in people with HIV. Survey level was the resolution at which the v3.0 immunoSEQ assay ran. Libraries were prepared by immunoSEQ multiplex PCR; TCRdb keeps only in-frame clonotypes and omits some of them. The data contain under 40,000 clones, roughly 84% of them singletons. V was clipped by 2 bases and J by 3 bases, with 10 bases between them. The CDR3 has 14 amino acids. Germline-derived CDR1 and CDR2 are MGHDK and SYGVNS. Each participant with HIV received care in the United States. V and J are TRBV25-1 and TRBJ1-2, with a possible D match to TRBD1 (5 bases). Here the sequenced sample was unsorted PBMCs, taken 2.7 to 2.9 years before starting antiretroviral therapy. The clonotype comes from a woman in her twenties or thirties with HIV. The CDR3 protein is CASSEESRDYGYTF. The CDR3 DNA follows: TGTGCCAGCAGTGAAGAAAGCAGGGACTATGGCTACACCTTC.